This TCR beta chain originates from a study of shared clonotypes between healthy human individuals. Details on this clone: The antigen is unknown.

CDR1 and CDR2 from the germline V gene are LNHDA and SQIVND (reference sequence). With 0 bases clipped from V and 5 bases from J, the junction kept 16 bases outside the gene matches. The CDR3 loop spans 19 amino acids. Study-level points and caveats: Researchers found naive subsets generally carried larger estimated richness than memory subsets.

Naive CD8 populations comprised CD45RO-negative cells positively selected for CCR7, excluding terminally differentiated effector memory CD45RA+ cells. Sequenced by immunoSEQ multiplex PCR; TCRdb stores in-frame clones only, minus some. The table lists 2 million to 2.5 million clones, about 93% of them singletons. The sample comprised naive CD8+ T cells from PBMCs. The origin of this receptor is a young man in good health. Some clones in this sample may be carry-over from other donors' samples. This chain connects TRBV19 to TRBJ2-7, with 10 bases fitting TRBD2. In DNA form, the CDR3 reads TGTGCCAGTAGTATAGATTTGACTTGGGAGGCTAGCGGGAGAAACGAGCAGTACTTC. Amino acids: CASSIDLTWEASGRNEQYF.